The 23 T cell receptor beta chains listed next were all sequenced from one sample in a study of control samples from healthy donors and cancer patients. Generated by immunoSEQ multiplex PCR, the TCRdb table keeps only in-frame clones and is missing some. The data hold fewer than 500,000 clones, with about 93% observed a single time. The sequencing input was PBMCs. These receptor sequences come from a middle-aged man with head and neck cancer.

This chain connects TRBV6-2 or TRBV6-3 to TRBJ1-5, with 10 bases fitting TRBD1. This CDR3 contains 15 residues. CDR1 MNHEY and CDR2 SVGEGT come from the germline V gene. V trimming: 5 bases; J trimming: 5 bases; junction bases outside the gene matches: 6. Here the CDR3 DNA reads TGTGCCAGCAGTAAGACAGGGGGCGCAGATCAGCCCCAGCATTTT. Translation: CASSKTGGADQPQHF.

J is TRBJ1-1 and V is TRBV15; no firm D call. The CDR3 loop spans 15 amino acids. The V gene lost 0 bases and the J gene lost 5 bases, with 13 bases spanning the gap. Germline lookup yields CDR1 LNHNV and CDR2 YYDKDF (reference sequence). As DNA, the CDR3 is TGTGCCACCAGCAGAGAAATCCGCTTCGGGACTGAAGCTTTCTTT. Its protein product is CATSREIRFGTEAFF.

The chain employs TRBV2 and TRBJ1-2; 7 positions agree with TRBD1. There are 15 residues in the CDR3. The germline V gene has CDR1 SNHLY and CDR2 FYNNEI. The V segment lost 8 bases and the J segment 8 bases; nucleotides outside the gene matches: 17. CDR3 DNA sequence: TGTGCCAGCCGTTCTCTCCAGGGGGAGGTAGGGGGCTACACCTTC. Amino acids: CASRSLQGEVGGYTF.

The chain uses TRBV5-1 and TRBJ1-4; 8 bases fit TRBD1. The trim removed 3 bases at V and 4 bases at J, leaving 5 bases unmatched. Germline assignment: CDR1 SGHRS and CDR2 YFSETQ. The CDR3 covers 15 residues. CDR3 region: CASSSQQGGNEKLFF. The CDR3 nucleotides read TGCGCCAGCAGCTCCCAACAGGGGGGTAATGAAAAACTGTTTTTT.

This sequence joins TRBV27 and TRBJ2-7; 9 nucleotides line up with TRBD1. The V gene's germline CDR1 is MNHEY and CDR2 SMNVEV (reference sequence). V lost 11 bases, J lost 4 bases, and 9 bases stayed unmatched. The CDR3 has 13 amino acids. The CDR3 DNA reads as TGTGCCGCAACGGACAGGGGAACATACGAGCAGTACTTC. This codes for CAATDRGTYEQYF.

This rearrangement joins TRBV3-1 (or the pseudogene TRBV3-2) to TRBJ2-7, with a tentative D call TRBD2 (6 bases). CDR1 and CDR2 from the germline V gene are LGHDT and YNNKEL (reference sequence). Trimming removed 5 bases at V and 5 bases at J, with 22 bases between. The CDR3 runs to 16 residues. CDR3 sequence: CASSVTTGGIANEQYF. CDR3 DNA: TGTGCCAGCAGCGTTACGACTGGAGGGATTGCTAACGAGCAGTACTTC.

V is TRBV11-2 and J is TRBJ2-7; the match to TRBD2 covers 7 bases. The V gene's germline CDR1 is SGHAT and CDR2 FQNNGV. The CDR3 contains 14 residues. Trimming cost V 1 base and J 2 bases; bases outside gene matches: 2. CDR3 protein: CASSLAGGTYEQYF. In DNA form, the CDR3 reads TGTGCCAGCAGCTTAGCGGGAGGAACCTACGAGCAGTACTTC.

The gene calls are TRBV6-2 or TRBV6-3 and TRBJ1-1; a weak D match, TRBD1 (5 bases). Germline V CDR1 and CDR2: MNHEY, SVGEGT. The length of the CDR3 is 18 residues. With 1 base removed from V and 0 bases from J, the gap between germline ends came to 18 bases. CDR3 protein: CASSYFGTETWMNTEAFF. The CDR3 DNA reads TGTGCCAGCAGTTACTTCGGGACGGAGACCTGGATGAACACTGAAGCTTTCTTT.

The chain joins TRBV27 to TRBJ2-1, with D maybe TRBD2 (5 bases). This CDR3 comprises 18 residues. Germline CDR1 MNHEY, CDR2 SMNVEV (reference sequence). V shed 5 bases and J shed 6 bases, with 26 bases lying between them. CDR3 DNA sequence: TGTGCCAGCAGTACGTTATTTAGTACTAGTCGGTTCATCAATGAGCAGTTCTTC. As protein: CASSTLFSTSRFINEQFF.

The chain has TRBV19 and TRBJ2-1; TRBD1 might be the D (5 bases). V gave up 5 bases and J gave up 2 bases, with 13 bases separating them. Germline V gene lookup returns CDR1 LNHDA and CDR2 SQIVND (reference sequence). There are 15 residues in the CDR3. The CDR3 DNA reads TGTGCCAGTAGTTTCGACAGAGAAGCCTACAATGAGCAGTTCTTC. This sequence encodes CASSFDREAYNEQFF. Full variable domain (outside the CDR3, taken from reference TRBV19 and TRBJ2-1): DGGITQSPKYLFRKEGQNVTLSCEQNLNHDAMYWYRQDPGQGLRLIYYSQIVNDFQKGDIAEGYSVSREKKESFPLTVTSAQKNPTAFYLCASSFDREAYNEQFFGPGTRLTVL.

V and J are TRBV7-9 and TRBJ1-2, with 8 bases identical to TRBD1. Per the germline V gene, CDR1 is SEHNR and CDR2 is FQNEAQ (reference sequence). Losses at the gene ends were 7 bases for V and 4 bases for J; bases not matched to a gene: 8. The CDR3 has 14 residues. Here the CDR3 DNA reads TGTGCCAGCAACCCAACAGGGGGATTCTATGGCTACACCTTC. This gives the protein CASNPTGGFYGYTF.

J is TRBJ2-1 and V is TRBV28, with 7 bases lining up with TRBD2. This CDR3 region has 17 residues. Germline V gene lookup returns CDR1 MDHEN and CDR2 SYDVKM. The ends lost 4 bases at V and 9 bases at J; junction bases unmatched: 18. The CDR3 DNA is TGTGCCAGCAGTTCGATTCGACTAGCAAGGTCTCTAGGTGAGCAGTTCTTC. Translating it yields CASSSIRLARSLGEQFF.

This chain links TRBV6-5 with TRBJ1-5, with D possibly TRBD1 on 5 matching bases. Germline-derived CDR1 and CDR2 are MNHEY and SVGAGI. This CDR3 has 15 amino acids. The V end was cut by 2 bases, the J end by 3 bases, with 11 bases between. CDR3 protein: CASSYGQGLNQPQHF. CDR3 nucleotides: TGTGCCAGCAGTTACGGTCAGGGCCTCAATCAGCCCCAGCATTTT.

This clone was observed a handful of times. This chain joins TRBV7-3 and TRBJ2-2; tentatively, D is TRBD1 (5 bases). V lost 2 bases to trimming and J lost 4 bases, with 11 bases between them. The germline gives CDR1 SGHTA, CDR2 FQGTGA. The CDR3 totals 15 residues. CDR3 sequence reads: CASSLARVVTGELFF. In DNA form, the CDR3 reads TGTGCCAGCAGCTTAGCCAGGGTGGTCACCGGGGAGCTGTTTTTT.

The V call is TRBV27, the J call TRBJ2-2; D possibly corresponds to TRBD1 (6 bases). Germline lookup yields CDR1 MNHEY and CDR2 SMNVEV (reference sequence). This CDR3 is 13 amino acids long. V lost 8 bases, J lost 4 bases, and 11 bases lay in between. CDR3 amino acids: CASQGLVTGELFF. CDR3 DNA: TGTGCCAGCCAGGGGCTGGTCACCGGGGAGCTGTTTTTT.

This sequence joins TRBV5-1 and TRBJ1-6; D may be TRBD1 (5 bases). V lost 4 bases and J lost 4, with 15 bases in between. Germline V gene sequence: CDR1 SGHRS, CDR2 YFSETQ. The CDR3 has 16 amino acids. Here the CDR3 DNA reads TGCGCCAGCAGCCTGGAGGGGCAAGCTTATAATTCACCCCTCCACTTT. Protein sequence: CASSLEGQAYNSPLHF.

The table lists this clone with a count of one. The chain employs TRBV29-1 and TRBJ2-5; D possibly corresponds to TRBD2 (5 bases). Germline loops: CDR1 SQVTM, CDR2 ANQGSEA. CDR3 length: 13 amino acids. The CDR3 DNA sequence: TGCCTACCGGGAAACCCCTCCACAGAGACCCAGTACTTC. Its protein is CLPGNPSTETQYF.

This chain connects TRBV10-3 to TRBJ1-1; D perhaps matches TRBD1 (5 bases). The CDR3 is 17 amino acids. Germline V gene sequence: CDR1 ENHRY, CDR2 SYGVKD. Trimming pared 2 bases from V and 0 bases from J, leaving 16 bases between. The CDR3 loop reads CAISEQGGRGVNTEAFF. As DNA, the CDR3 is TGTGCCATCAGTGAGCAGGGCGGGAGGGGAGTGAACACTGAAGCTTTCTTT.

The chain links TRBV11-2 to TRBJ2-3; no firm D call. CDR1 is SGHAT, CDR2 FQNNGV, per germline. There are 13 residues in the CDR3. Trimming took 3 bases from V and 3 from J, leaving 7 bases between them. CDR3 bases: TGTGCCAGCAGCTTGGGCAGGACAGATACGCAGTATTTT. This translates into CASSLGRTDTQYF.

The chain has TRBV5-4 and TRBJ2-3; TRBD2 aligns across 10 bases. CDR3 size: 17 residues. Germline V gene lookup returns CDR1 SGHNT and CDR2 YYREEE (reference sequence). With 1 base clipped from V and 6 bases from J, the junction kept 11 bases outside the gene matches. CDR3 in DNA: TGTGCCAGCAGCTTGCGACCGGCTAGCGGGAGTGGGGATACGCAGTATTTT. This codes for CASSLRPASGSGDTQYF.

The CDR3 sequence is CASSFPGGRDGYTF. CDR3 coding DNA: TGTGCCAGCAGCTTCCCCGGCGGCCGTGATGGCTACACCTTC. This chain connects TRBV7-9 to TRBJ1-2; D unresolved. The CDR3 spans 14 residues. Germline V gene lookup returns CDR1 SEHNR and CDR2 FQNEAQ (reference sequence). Between the trimmed V and J ends, which lost 3 bases and 6 bases, there was a span of 14 bases.

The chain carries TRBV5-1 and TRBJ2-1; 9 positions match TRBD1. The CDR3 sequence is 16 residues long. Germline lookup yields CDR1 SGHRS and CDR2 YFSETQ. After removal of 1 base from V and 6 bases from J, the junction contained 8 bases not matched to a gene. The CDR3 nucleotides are TGCGCCAGCAGCTTGACCGAGACAGGGGGTTCCAATGAGCAGTTCTTC. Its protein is CASSLTETGGSNEQFF.

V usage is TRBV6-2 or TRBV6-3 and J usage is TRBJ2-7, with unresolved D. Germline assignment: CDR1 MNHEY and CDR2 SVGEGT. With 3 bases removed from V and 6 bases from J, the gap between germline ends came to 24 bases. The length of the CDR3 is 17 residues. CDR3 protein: CASSYARPGTEPGEQYF. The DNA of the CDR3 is TGTGCCAGCAGTTATGCCCGTCCTGGAACAGAACCGGGCGAGCAGTACTTC.